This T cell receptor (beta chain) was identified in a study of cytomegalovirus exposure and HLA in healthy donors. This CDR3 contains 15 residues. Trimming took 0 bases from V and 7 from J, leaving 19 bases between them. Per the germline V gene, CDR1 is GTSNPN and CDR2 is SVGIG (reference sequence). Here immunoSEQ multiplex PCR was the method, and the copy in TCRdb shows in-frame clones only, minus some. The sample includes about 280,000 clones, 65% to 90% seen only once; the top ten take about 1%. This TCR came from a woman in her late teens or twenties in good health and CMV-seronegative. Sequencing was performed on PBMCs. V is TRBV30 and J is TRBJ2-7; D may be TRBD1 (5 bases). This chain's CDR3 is CAWSVWGEAPAEQYF. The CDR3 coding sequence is TGTGCCTGGAGTGTATGGGGCGAGGCCCCAGCTGAGCAGTACTTC.